The 2 T cell receptor beta chains in this list originate from one sample, sequenced in a study of T cells in Graves' hyperthyroidism and ophthalmopathy. Researchers amplified the TCR beta CDR3 regions from RNA transcripts. The TCR CDR3 first-round RT-PCR relied on the HTBI primer set. TCRdb passed the multiplex PCR reads through MiXCR, listing each CDR3 protein once. The table lists about 510,000 distinct CDR3 sequences, around 43% of them singletons. Sequences were obtained from peripheral blood or thyroid tissue (not recorded which). These TCRs come from an adult woman with Graves' disease, either hyperthyroidism or ophthalmopathy (not recorded which).

This clonotype was seen repeatedly, ten times or more. The chain carries TRBV7-2 and TRBJ1-1; D is ambiguous. Germline V gene sequence: CDR1 SGHTA, CDR2 FQGNSA. The CDR3 has 12 amino acids. Trimming took off 1 base at V and 8 bases at J, with 8 bases between the two ends. The CDR3 bases are TGTGCCAGCAGCTTAGTGGGCGGCGAAGCTTTCTTT. Translating it yields CASSLVGGEAFF.

The J gene is TRBJ1-4, the V gene TRBV7-9; a weak D match, TRBD1 (6 bases). CDR3 length equals 16 residues. Germline values: CDR1 SEHNR, CDR2 FQNEAQ (reference sequence). Trimming left V 3 bases short and J 8 bases short, with 19 bases between. CDR3 region: CASSLGGGRESEKLFF. The CDR3 bases are TGTGCCAGCAGCTTGGGTGGGGGCAGGGAATCGGAAAAACTGTTTTTT.